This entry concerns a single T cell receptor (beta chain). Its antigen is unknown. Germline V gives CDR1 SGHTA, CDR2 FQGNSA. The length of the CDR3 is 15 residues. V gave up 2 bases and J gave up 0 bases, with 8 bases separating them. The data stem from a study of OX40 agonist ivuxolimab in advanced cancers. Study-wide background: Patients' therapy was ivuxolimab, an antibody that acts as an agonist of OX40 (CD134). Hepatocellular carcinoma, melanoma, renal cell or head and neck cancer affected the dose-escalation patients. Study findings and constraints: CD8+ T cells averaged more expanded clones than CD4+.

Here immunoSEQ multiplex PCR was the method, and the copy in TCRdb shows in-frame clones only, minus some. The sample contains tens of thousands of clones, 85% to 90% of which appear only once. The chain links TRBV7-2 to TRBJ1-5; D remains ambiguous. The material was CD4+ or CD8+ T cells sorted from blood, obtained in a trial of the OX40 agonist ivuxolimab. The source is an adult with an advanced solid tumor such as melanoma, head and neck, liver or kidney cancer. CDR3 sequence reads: CASSLYLDSNQPQHF. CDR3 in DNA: TGTGCCAGCAGCTTATATTTGGATAGCAATCAGCCCCAGCATTTT.